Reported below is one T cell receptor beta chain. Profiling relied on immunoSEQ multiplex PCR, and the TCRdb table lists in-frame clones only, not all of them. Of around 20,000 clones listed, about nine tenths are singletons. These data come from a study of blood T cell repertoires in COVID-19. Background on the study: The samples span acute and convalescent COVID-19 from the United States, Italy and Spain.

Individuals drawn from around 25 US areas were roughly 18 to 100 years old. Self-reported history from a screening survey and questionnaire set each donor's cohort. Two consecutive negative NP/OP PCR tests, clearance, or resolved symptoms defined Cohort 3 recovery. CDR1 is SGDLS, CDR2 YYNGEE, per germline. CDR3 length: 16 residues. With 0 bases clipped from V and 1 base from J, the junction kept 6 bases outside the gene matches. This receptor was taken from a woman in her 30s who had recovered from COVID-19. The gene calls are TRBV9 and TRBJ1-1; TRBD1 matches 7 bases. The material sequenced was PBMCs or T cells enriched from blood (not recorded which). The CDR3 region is CASSVAPQGRNTEAFF. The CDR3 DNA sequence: TGTGCCAGCAGCGTAGCCCCACAGGGGAGGAACACTGAAGCTTTCTTT.